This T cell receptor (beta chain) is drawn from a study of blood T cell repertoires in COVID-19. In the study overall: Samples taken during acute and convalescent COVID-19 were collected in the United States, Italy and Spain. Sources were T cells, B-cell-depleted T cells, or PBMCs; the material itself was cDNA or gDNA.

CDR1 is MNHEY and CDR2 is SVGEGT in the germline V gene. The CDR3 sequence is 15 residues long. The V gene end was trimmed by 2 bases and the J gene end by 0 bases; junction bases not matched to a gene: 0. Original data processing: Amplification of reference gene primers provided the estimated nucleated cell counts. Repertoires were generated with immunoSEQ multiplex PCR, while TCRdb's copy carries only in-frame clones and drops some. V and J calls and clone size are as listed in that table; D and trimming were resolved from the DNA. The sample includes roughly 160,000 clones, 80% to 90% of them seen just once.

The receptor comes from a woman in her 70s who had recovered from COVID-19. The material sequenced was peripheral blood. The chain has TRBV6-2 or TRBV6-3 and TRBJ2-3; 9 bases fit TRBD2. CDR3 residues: CASSYLAGSTDTQYF. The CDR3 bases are TGTGCCAGCAGTTACCTAGCGGGAAGCACAGATACGCAGTATTTT.